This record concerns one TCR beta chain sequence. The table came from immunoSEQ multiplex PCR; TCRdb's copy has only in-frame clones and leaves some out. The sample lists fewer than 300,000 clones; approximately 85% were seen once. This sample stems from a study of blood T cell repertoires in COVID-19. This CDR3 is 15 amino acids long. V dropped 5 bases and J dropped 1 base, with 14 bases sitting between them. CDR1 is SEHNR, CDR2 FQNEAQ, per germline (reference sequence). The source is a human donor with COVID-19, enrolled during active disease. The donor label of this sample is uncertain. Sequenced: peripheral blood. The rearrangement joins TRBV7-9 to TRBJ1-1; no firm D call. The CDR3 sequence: CASSPTLSGNTEAFF. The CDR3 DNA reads TGTGCCAGCAGCCCAACTCTTTCAGGGAACACTGAAGCTTTCTTT.